The 25 T cell receptor beta chains given below trace back to one sample, sequenced in a study of blood T cell repertoires in COVID-19. Libraries were prepared by immunoSEQ multiplex PCR; TCRdb keeps only in-frame clonotypes and omits some of them. The table includes more than 200,000 clones, 65% to 90% detected once. Sequenced sample: PBMCs or T cells enriched from blood (not recorded which). Source of these receptors: a man between 35 and 55 years old who had recovered from COVID-19.

This clone was seen a handful of times. The chain combines TRBV28 with TRBJ2-7; 8 bases align to TRBD1. In germline, CDR1 is MDHEN, CDR2 SYDVKM. With 6 bases clipped from V and 2 bases from J, the junction kept 6 bases outside the gene matches. The CDR3 spans 14 residues. CDR3 sequence reads: CASSLTGDAYEQYF. In DNA, the CDR3 is TGTGCCAGCAGCTTGACAGGGGATGCCTACGAGCAGTACTTC. The complete variable domain, with remaining parts taken from reference TRBV28 and TRBJ2-7, reads DVKVTQSSRYLVKRTGEKVFLECVQDMDHENMFWYRQDPGLGLRLIYFSYDVKMKEKGDIPEGYSVSREKKERFSLILESASTNQTSMYLCASSLTGDAYEQYFGPGTRLTVT.

The chain is built from TRBV9 and TRBJ2-2, with 10 bases that match TRBD1. This CDR3 contains 16 residues. Germline V gives CDR1 SGDLS, CDR2 YYNGEE. V lost 4 bases, J lost 5 bases, and 8 bases stayed unmatched. The CDR3 reads CASSIRDRGSTGELFF. CDR3 nucleotide sequence: TGTGCCAGCAGCATTAGGGACAGGGGCTCAACCGGGGAGCTGTTTTTT.

V is TRBV27 and J is TRBJ2-1; 7 bases match TRBD1. Germline V gives CDR1 MNHEY, CDR2 SMNVEV (reference sequence). The junction had 8 bases not matched to a gene; V was cut back by 5 bases and J by 7 bases. The CDR3 has 14 amino acids. CDR3 amino acids: CASSTAGRGNEQFF. The CDR3 DNA reads TGTGCCAGCAGTACCGCGGGCAGGGGGAATGAGCAGTTCTTC.

The chain combines TRBV5-6 with TRBJ2-5; D is ambiguous. Trimming removed 0 bases at V and 1 base at J, with 7 bases between. The CDR3 runs to 14 residues. Germline V lookup: CDR1 SGHDT, CDR2 YYEEEE. The DNA of the CDR3 is TGTGCCAGCAGCTTGGCGTCAGTCCAAGAGACCCAGTACTTC. Its translation is CASSLASVQETQYF. The entire variable domain, with the rest obtained from reference TRBV5-6 and TRBJ2-5, is as follows: DAGVTQSPTHLIKTRGQQVTLRCSPKSGHDTVSWYQQALGQGPQFIFQYYEEEERQRGNFPDRFSGHQFPNYSSELNVNALLLGDSALYLCASSLASVQETQYFGPGTRLLVL.

J is TRBJ2-5 and V is TRBV3-1 (or the pseudogene TRBV3-2); D possibly corresponds to TRBD1 (6 bases). V shed 0 bases and J shed 1 base, with 15 bases lying between them. Germline V gene lookup returns CDR1 LGHDT and CDR2 YNNKEL (reference sequence). The CDR3 is 17 amino acids. The CDR3 DNA reads as TGTGCCAGCAGCCAAGATCTAATTGGACAGAGCCAAGAGACCCAGTACTTC. Its protein product is CASSQDLIGQSQETQYF.

The chain links TRBV4-3 to TRBJ1-5, with D possibly TRBD1 on 6 matching bases. In germline, CDR1 is LGHNA, CDR2 YSLEER. Trimming stripped 0 bases from V and 3 bases from J, with 9 bases between. This CDR3 comprises 15 residues. The CDR3 nucleotides read TGCGCCAGCAGCCAAGATCGGGACAACAATCAGCCCCAGCATTTT. Translated, it gives CASSQDRDNNQPQHF.

This chain links TRBV5-1 with TRBJ2-2; D not certain. The CDR3 is 14 residues long. Trimming left V 0 bases short and J 8 bases short, with 11 bases between. Germline CDR1 and CDR2: SGHRS and YFSETQ. CDR3 in amino acids: CASSLERSKGELFF. Here the CDR3 DNA reads TGCGCCAGCAGCTTGGAAAGGAGTAAAGGGGAGCTGTTTTTT. Filled out from reference TRBV5-1 and TRBJ2-2, the complete variable domain reads KAGVTQTPRYLIKTRGQQVTLSCSPISGHRSVSWYQQTPGQGLQFLFEYFSETQRNKGNFPGRFSGRQFSNSRSEMNVSTLELGDSALYLCASSLERSKGELFFGEGSRLTVL.

Comments on this clone: One junction end does not reproduce the germline sequence, and a read error may be involved. CDR3 nucleotides: TGCGCTTCACTAGCGGGCACAGATACGCAGTATTTT. Amino acid sequence: CASLAGTDTQYF. The chain couples TRBV19 to TRBJ2-3; 8 bases match TRBD2. Germline-derived CDR1 and CDR2 are LNHDA and SQIVND (reference sequence). The CDR3 is 12 amino acids.

The genes are TRBV5-4 and TRBJ1-1, with D maybe TRBD1 (6 bases). CDR3 length: 16 residues. V lost 4 bases and J 6 bases, leaving 22 bases between the germline ends. Germline lookup yields CDR1 SGHNT and CDR2 YYREEE (reference sequence). This chain's CDR3 is CASSRDIPGHQSEAFF. CDR3 nucleotides: TGTGCCAGCAGCCGTGACATACCGGGACACCAGTCTGAAGCTTTCTTT.

This chain uses TRBV4-3 with TRBJ1-2; D is unclear. The length of the CDR3 is 16 residues. Germline values: CDR1 LGHNA, CDR2 YSLEER. Trimming left V 0 bases short and J 2 bases short, with 13 bases between. CDR3 nucleotides: TGCGCCAGCAGCCAAGATGCAGGCATCCAAAACTATGGCTACACCTTC. Its protein product is CASSQDAGIQNYGYTF.

This chain joins TRBV4-3 and TRBJ1-1, with D maybe TRBD1 (6 bases). The CDR3 is made up of 15 amino acids. V lost 4 bases to trimming and J lost 0 bases, with 12 bases between them. Germline assignment: CDR1 LGHNA and CDR2 YSLEER. The CDR3 DNA reads as TGCGCCAGCAGCCCCACACAGGGCATGAACACTGAAGCTTTCTTT. Translated: CASSPTQGMNTEAFF.

V usage is TRBV3-1 (or the pseudogene TRBV3-2) and J usage is TRBJ2-3; D gene ambiguous. Germline V gene lookup returns CDR1 LGHDT and CDR2 YNNKEL (reference sequence). V was clipped by 6 bases and J by 0 bases, with 4 bases between them. This CDR3 comprises 12 residues. The CDR3 bases are TGTGCCAGCAGTATAAGCACAGATACGCAGTATTTT. Encoded protein: CASSISTDTQYF.

The chain employs TRBV19 and TRBJ1-2; maybe TRBD1 (5 bases). The CDR3 runs 14 residues. V lost 9 bases and J lost 2, with 16 bases in between. Germline CDR1 is LNHDA and CDR2 is SQIVND (reference sequence). CDR3 in amino acids: CASGDRNLNYGYTF. Here the CDR3 DNA reads TGTGCCAGCGGCGACAGAAACTTGAACTATGGCTACACCTTC.

This clone was counted between two and nine times. The chain links TRBV3-1 (or the pseudogene TRBV3-2) to TRBJ1-2; D not resolved. Germline assignment: CDR1 LGHDT and CDR2 YNNKEL (reference sequence). Trimming took 4 bases from V and 4 from J, leaving 13 bases between them. This CDR3 spans 14 amino acids. The CDR3 nucleotides read TGTGCCAGCAGCCCAGGTGAAGGTGGCTATGGCTACACCTTC. It specifies CASSPGEGGYGYTF.

The chain is built from TRBV7-8 and TRBJ2-5; TRBD2 is a possible D gene (5 bases). V lost 10 bases and J 3 bases, leaving 15 bases between the germline ends. This CDR3 region has 13 residues. In germline, CDR1 is SGHVS, CDR2 FQNEAQ. In DNA, the CDR3 is TGTGCCATTTGGGTTAGCGAAAAAGAGACCCAGTACTTC. Residues: CAIWVSEKETQYF.

The chain carries TRBV5-4 and TRBJ2-3, with 8 bases aligning to TRBD1. CDR3 size: 15 residues. Trimming removed 2 bases from V and 2 bases from J; junction bases left unmatched: 4. Germline-derived CDR1 and CDR2 are SGHNT and YYREEE (reference sequence). The CDR3 DNA sequence: TGTGCCAGCAGCTTCGACAGGGGATACACAGATACGCAGTATTTT. It encodes CASSFDRGYTDTQYF.

The V call is TRBV3-1 (or the pseudogene TRBV3-2), the J call TRBJ2-5; possible D gene TRBD1, 6 bases. CDR3 length: 15 amino acids. Germline CDR1 and CDR2: LGHDT and YNNKEL (reference sequence). The V gene lost 0 bases and the J gene lost 5 bases, with 13 bases spanning the gap. The CDR3 protein is CASSQDAAGEETQYF. CDR3 nucleotide sequence: TGTGCCAGCAGCCAAGATGCCGCAGGGGAGGAGACCCAGTACTTC.

The chain recombines TRBV27 with TRBJ2-7; D call uncertain. There are 12 residues in the CDR3. Germline CDR1 and CDR2: MNHEY and SMNVEV (reference sequence). Trimming took off 3 bases at V and 6 bases at J, with 9 bases between the two ends. CDR3 in amino acids: CASSFGESEQYF. CDR3 DNA sequence: TGTGCCAGCAGTTTCGGTGAATCCGAGCAGTACTTC.

The chain recombines TRBV3-1 (or the pseudogene TRBV3-2) with TRBJ1-5; D may be TRBD1 (5 bases). V was trimmed by 4 bases and J by 7 bases, leaving 17 bases between them. The CDR3 has 15 residues. Germline loops: CDR1 LGHDT, CDR2 YNNKEL (reference sequence). The DNA for the CDR3 is TGTGCCAGCAGCCCTCTGGGGCAGGCAGGCCAGCCCCAGCATTTT. This translates into CASSPLGQAGQPQHF.

The chain joins TRBV6-2 or TRBV6-3 to TRBJ2-7; 9 positions match TRBD1. The germline V gene has CDR1 MNHEY and CDR2 SVGEGT. The CDR3 covers 13 residues. V lost 1 base, J lost 7 bases, and 2 bases stayed unmatched. The CDR3: CASSYYRGREQYF. The CDR3, as DNA: TGTGCCAGCAGTTACTACAGGGGGCGTGAGCAGTACTTC.

The chain is built from TRBV11-2 and TRBJ2-3; tentatively, D is TRBD2 (6 bases). V shed 5 bases and J shed 9 bases, with 18 bases lying between them. The CDR3 is 14 residues long. Germline CDR1 SGHAT, CDR2 FQNNGV. The CDR3, as DNA: TGTGCCAGCAGCCCCGGGGGAGGCGACTTAACGCAGTATTTT. Encoded protein: CASSPGGGDLTQYF.

This chain joins TRBV10-3 and TRBJ2-7; TRBD1 aligns across 8 bases. Germline values: CDR1 ENHRY, CDR2 SYGVKD. The CDR3 extends over 14 amino acids. J lost 1 base, V lost 6 bases, and 5 bases had no gene match. The CDR3 DNA reads as TGTGCCATCAGATTAACAGGGGGATCCTACGAGCAGTACTTC. It yields the protein CAIRLTGGSYEQYF.

CDR3 sequence (DNA): TGTGCCAGCAGTATCGGACAGGGGGGACAGCCCCAGCATTTT. It is translated as CASSIGQGGQPQHF. V and J are TRBV2 and TRBJ1-5, with 10 positions matching TRBD1. CDR1 is SNHLY and CDR2 is FYNNEI in the germline V gene. This CDR3 contains 14 residues. Trimming removed 5 bases from V and 7 bases from J; junction bases left unmatched: 5.

The chain combines TRBV5-1 with TRBJ1-4, with TRBD1 matching over 8 bases. Per germline, CDR1 SGHRS and CDR2 YFSETQ. The CDR3 runs to 14 residues. J lost 7 bases, V lost 1 base, and 3 bases had no gene match. CDR3 amino acids: CASSLQQGGEKLFF. CDR3 DNA: TGCGCCAGCAGCTTGCAACAGGGGGGTGAAAAACTGTTTTTT.

V is TRBV5-1 and J is TRBJ2-5, with D unresolved. The germline CDR1 and CDR2 sequences are SGHRS and YFSETQ. The length of the CDR3 is 14 residues. V lost 0 bases to trimming and J lost 2 bases, with 8 bases between them. CDR3 in amino acids: CASSLDTRQETQYF. CDR3 in DNA: TGCGCCAGCAGCTTGGACACGCGGCAAGAGACCCAGTACTTC. The whole variable domain, remainder taken from reference TRBV5-1 and TRBJ2-5, is KAGVTQTPRYLIKTRGQQVTLSCSPISGHRSVSWYQQTPGQGLQFLFEYFSETQRNKGNFPGRFSGRQFSNSRSEMNVSTLELGDSALYLCASSLDTRQETQYFGPGTRLLVL.